This paragraph reports one T cell receptor (beta chain). Its antigen is still unknown. Germline CDR1 is LNHDA and CDR2 is SQIVND (reference sequence). The CDR3 totals 14 residues. Unmatched junction bases numbered 11, after V lost 9 bases and J lost 7 bases. Only in-frame clones appear in the TCRdb table, and some are missing; sequencing was by immunoSEQ multiplex PCR. The table has just over 150,000 clones, roughly nine tenths seen once. This entry is derived from a study of T cell responses to AZD1222 COVID-19 vaccine. Study outcomes and limitations: In a largely white British group with more females than males, clonal diversity was possibly underestimated. No day 14 peak samples; only post-peak repertoires were characterized.

This sample comprised peripheral blood, obtained after recovery from COVID-19. The sequence was collected from an adult who had recovered from COVID-19. The chain joins TRBV19 to TRBJ1-2, with TRBD1 identical over 10 bases. The CDR3 sequence: CASVLRQGASGYTF. In DNA, the CDR3 is TGTGCCAGCGTACTTAGACAGGGGGCGAGTGGCTACACCTTC.